The 28 T cell receptor beta chains given below trace back to one sample, sequenced in a study of T cell responses to AZD1222 COVID-19 vaccine. Assay used: immunoSEQ multiplex PCR; TCRdb lists only in-frame clones, some missing. The data show about 170,000 clones, around nine tenths seen once. The sequencing here drew on peripheral blood, taken on day 0 of AZD1222 vaccination. These receptors were taken from an adult in good health.

The rearrangement links TRBV27 to TRBJ2-3; 7 positions match TRBD2. V dropped 5 bases and J dropped 6; count of bases not matched to a gene: 2. CDR3 length equals 12 residues. From germline, CDR1 is MNHEY and CDR2 SMNVEV (reference sequence). Written as DNA, the CDR3 is TGTGCCAGCAGTGACGGGGGGGATACGCAGTATTTT. Encoded protein: CASSDGGDTQYF.

The chain carries TRBV5-1 and TRBJ2-1, with a tentative D call TRBD2 (6 bases). Germline V CDR1 and CDR2: SGHRS, YFSETQ. The V gene lost 7 bases and the J gene lost 5 bases, with 16 bases spanning the gap. The CDR3 covers 14 residues. The CDR3 here is CASGDLAGHNEQFF. CDR3 sequence (DNA): TGCGCCAGCGGGGACTTGGCGGGACACAATGAGCAGTTCTTC.

This clone occurred once. The rearrangement links TRBV9 to TRBJ2-3, with TRBD1 identical over 7 bases. J gave up 1 base and V 4 bases, and 6 bases lay outside the gene matches. The CDR3 loop spans 15 amino acids. CDR1 is SGDLS and CDR2 is YYNGEE in the germline V gene. CDR3 DNA sequence: TGTGCCAGCAGCTCACAGGGGTTGGGCACAGATACGCAGTATTTT. The encoded protein is CASSSQGLGTDTQYF. The full variable domain, in which reference TRBV9 and TRBJ2-3 provide the parts outside the CDR3, is DSGVTQTPKHLITATGQRVTLRCSPRSGDLSVYWYQQSLDQGLQFLIQYYNGEERAKGNILERFSAQQFPDLHSELNLSSLELGDSALYFCASSSQGLGTDTQYFGPGTRLTVL.

V is TRBV19 and J is TRBJ1-5; perhaps TRBD1 as D (6 bases). The CDR3 extends over 17 amino acids. The germline V and J ends were trimmed by 9 bases and 0 bases, with 21 bases remaining between them. Germline V gene lookup returns CDR1 LNHDA and CDR2 SQIVND (reference sequence). The CDR3 DNA reads as TGTGCCAGCCACCCGGAAGGGGGAGCATATAGCAATCAGCCCCAGCATTTT. It codes for CASHPEGGAYSNQPQHF. The full variable domain, completed using reference TRBV19 and TRBJ1-5, is DGGITQSPKYLFRKEGQNVTLSCEQNLNHDAMYWYRQDPGQGLRLIYYSQIVNDFQKGDIAEGYSVSREKKESFPLTVTSAQKNPTAFYLCASHPEGGAYSNQPQHFGDGTRLSIL.

This chain joins TRBV19 and TRBJ2-2, with D uncertain. The CDR3 totals 13 residues. Trimming pared 8 bases from V and 4 bases from J, leaving 11 bases between. Per germline, CDR1 LNHDA and CDR2 SQIVND (reference sequence). CDR3 in DNA: TGTGCCAGTCTCACAGACCTCACCGGGGAGCTGTTTTTT. Translation gives CASLTDLTGELFF.

The CDR3 DNA reads as TGCGCCAGCAGCCACTTTGCAGAGGGCGCCTATAATTCACCCCTCCACTTT. This sequence encodes CASSHFAEGAYNSPLHF. The chain links TRBV4-1 to TRBJ1-6; D remains unclear. Germline lookup yields CDR1 MGHRA and CDR2 YSYEKL. Trimming cost V 3 bases and J 2 bases, with 14 bases left between them. This CDR3 has 17 residues.

This clone has only a few counts. The chain joins TRBV28 to TRBJ2-5; D is perhaps TRBD1 or TRBD2 (5 bases each). This CDR3 region has 14 residues. Germline values: CDR1 MDHEN, CDR2 SYDVKM. The V end lost 4 bases, the J end lost 5 bases, and 14 bases lay between the germline ends. The CDR3 DNA is TGTGCCAGCAGTTCGCCATCTTGGGGGGAGACCCAGTACTTC. Its protein is CASSSPSWGETQYF.

The rearrangement links TRBV5-4 to TRBJ2-2; possibly TRBD2 for D (6 bases). V was trimmed by 1 base and J by 5 bases, leaving 12 bases between them. CDR1 SGHNT and CDR2 YYREEE come from the germline V gene (reference sequence). CDR3 length: 15 amino acids. The CDR3 DNA is TGTGCCAGCAGCTTGCCCAGGAGGGGAACCGGGGAGCTGTTTTTT. As protein: CASSLPRRGTGELFF. Variable domain in full (rest from reference TRBV5-4 and TRBJ2-2): ETGVTQSPTHLIKTRGQQVTLRCSSQSGHNTVSWYQQALGQGPQFIFQYYREEENGRGNFPPRFSGLQFPNYSSELNVNALELDDSALYLCASSLPRRGTGELFFGEGSRLTVL.

The chain couples TRBV5-4 to TRBJ2-1; TRBD1 might be the D (5 bases). Trimming shortened V by 1 base and J by 8 bases, and 10 bases separated the two germline ends. The CDR3 spans 13 residues. Germline V gives CDR1 SGHNT, CDR2 YYREEE (reference sequence). The CDR3 bases are TGTGCCAGCAGCTTGCCCAGGGTAGATGAGCAGTTCTTC. This encodes CASSLPRVDEQFF.

This chain uses TRBV15 with TRBJ1-6, with 7 positions matching TRBD1. V trimming: 0 bases; J trimming: 0 bases; junction bases outside the gene matches: 11. CDR3 size: 20 residues. Germline lookup yields CDR1 LNHNV and CDR2 YYDKDF (reference sequence). CDR3 amino acids: CATSRDTGTAASSYNSPLHF. CDR3 sequence (DNA): TGTGCCACCAGCAGAGACACCGGGACAGCGGCCAGCTCCTATAATTCACCCCTCCACTTT.

The J gene is TRBJ1-5, the V gene TRBV6-6, with D possibly being TRBD1 (6 bases). Germline V gives CDR1 MNHNY, CDR2 SVGAGI (reference sequence). The length of the CDR3 is 15 residues. V was clipped by 2 bases and J by 6 bases, with 14 bases between them. The CDR3, as DNA: TGTGCCAGCAGTTACGAGGCAGGGGCTGCTCAGCCCCAGCATTTT. Translating it yields CASSYEAGAAQPQHF.

V gene TRBV5-6 combines with J gene TRBJ2-1, with TRBD1 matching 8 bases. The CDR3 totals 15 residues. The germline gives CDR1 SGHDT, CDR2 YYEEEE. With 1 base clipped from V and 8 bases from J, the junction kept 8 bases outside the gene matches. The CDR3 bases are TGTGCCAGCAGCTTGACAGGGGGAGTATGGGATGAGCAGTTCTTC. Its translation is CASSLTGGVWDEQFF. Full variable domain (outside the CDR3, taken from reference TRBV5-6 and TRBJ2-1): DAGVTQSPTHLIKTRGQQVTLRCSPKSGHDTVSWYQQALGQGPQFIFQYYEEEERQRGNFPDRFSGHQFPNYSSELNVNALLLGDSALYLCASSLTGGVWDEQFFGPGTRLTVL.

The rearrangement links TRBV19 to TRBJ2-3; no definite D call. The CDR3 is 15 residues long. V was trimmed by 0 bases and J by 1 base, leaving 8 bases between them. Germline V CDR1 and CDR2: LNHDA, SQIVND (reference sequence). The CDR3 here is CASSIEGGGTDTQYF. The CDR3 DNA follows: TGTGCCAGTAGTATAGAGGGCGGAGGCACAGATACGCAGTATTTT.

The chain uses TRBV15 and TRBJ1-5, with D possibly being TRBD1 (5 bases). V gave up 0 bases and J gave up 4 bases, with 10 bases separating them. Germline CDR1 and CDR2: LNHNV and YYDKDF (reference sequence). The CDR3 has 15 residues. The CDR3 region has the DNA TGTGCCACCAGCAGAGATTGGTCAGGGAATCAGCCCCAGCATTTT. Protein sequence: CATSRDWSGNQPQHF.

The rearrangement joins TRBV29-1 to TRBJ2-7; D is undetermined. The CDR3 covers 11 residues. The germline gives CDR1 SQVTM, CDR2 ANQGSEA. V lost 5 bases, J lost 7 bases, and 12 bases lay in between. CDR3 coding DNA: TGCAGCGTTCATTCTTCTGGGGAGCAGTACGTC. Residues: CSVHSSGEQYV.

This chain uses TRBV9 with TRBJ2-1; D might be TRBD1 (6 bases). V gave up 0 bases and J gave up 0 bases, with 19 bases separating them. Germline V gives CDR1 SGDLS, CDR2 YYNGEE. This CDR3 spans 19 amino acids. Here the CDR3 reads CASSVGFWRTGSSYNEQFF. The CDR3 DNA is TGTGCCAGCAGCGTAGGTTTTTGGAGAACAGGGAGCTCCTACAATGAGCAGTTCTTC.

The chain employs TRBV5-1 and TRBJ1-4; 10 bases are shared with TRBD1. Germline V lookup: CDR1 SGHRS, CDR2 YFSETQ. Trimming removed 5 bases from V and 8 bases from J; junction bases left unmatched: 6. This CDR3 spans 14 amino acids. The CDR3 coding sequence is TGCGCCAGCAGACCCGGGACAGGGGTCGAAAAACTGTTTTTT. This encodes CASRPGTGVEKLFF.

This sequence joins TRBV6-5 and TRBJ2-6; unclear D gene. Germline V gives CDR1 MNHEY, CDR2 SVGAGI. The CDR3 consists of 12 residues. V dropped 6 bases and J dropped 4 bases, with 4 bases sitting between them. The CDR3 here is CASSMGANVLTF. The CDR3 coding sequence is TGTGCCAGCAGCATGGGGGCCAACGTCCTGACTTTC.

The rearrangement uses TRBV24-1 and TRBJ2-1, with 11 bases identical to TRBD2. The CDR3 covers 15 residues. V dropped 3 bases and J dropped 6; count of bases not matched to a gene: 3. Germline V gives CDR1 KGHDR, CDR2 SFDVKD. The CDR3 loop is CATSDIAGGSNEQFF. CDR3 nucleotides: TGTGCCACCAGTGATATAGCGGGGGGGTCCAATGAGCAGTTCTTC.

This chain connects TRBV6-1 to TRBJ2-2, with 11 bases identical to TRBD2. With V trimmed by 4 bases and J by 4 bases, 8 bases remained unmatched. The length of the CDR3 is 17 residues. Germline loops: CDR1 MNHNS, CDR2 SASEGT. The CDR3 sequence: CASSVSGRASGTGELFF. In nucleotides, the CDR3 is TGTGCCAGCAGTGTTAGCGGGAGGGCGAGTGGCACCGGGGAGCTGTTTTTT.

This sequence joins TRBV6-1 and TRBJ2-2; possible D gene TRBD1, 5 bases. Per germline, CDR1 MNHNS and CDR2 SASEGT. The CDR3 contains 16 residues. V lost 3 bases, J lost 2 bases, and 13 bases lay in between. The CDR3 DNA reads TGTGCCAGCAGTGAGAGGACATTCAGCAACACCGGGGAGCTGTTTTTT. It yields the protein CASSERTFSNTGELFF.

The chain combines TRBV6-1 with TRBJ1-2, with D tentatively TRBD1 (5 bases). The V gene's germline CDR1 is MNHNS and CDR2 SASEGT. V was trimmed by 0 bases and J by 7 bases, leaving 12 bases between them. This CDR3 has 14 residues. The CDR3 sequence: CASSEALPQGGYTF. Written as DNA, the CDR3 is TGTGCCAGCAGTGAAGCGCTGCCGCAGGGTGGCTACACCTTC.

The genes are TRBV11-2 and TRBJ2-4; possibly TRBD1 or TRBD2 for D (5 bases each). Trimming removed 5 bases from V and 2 bases from J, with 13 bases in between. The CDR3 consists of 15 residues. Germline loops: CDR1 SGHAT, CDR2 FQNNGV. The CDR3 DNA is TGTGCCAGCAGCCCTACCGGGACCACCAAAAACATTCAGTACTTC. Protein product: CASSPTGTTKNIQYF. The variable domain in full, completed from reference TRBV11-2 and TRBJ2-4, reads EAGVAQSPRYKIIEKRQSVAFWCNPISGHATLYWYQQILGQGPKLLIQFQNNGVVDDSQLPKDRFSAERLKGVDSTLKIQPAKLEDSAVYLCASSPTGTTKNIQYFGAGTRLSVL.

The chain recombines TRBV2 with TRBJ1-1; D not certain. This CDR3 has 14 residues. V dropped 1 base and J dropped 4 bases, with 10 bases sitting between them. Germline V gene data show CDR1 as SNHLY and CDR2 as FYNNEI. The CDR3 loop is CASSEVARGTEAFF. DNA of the CDR3: TGTGCCAGCAGTGAAGTGGCTCGGGGCACTGAAGCTTTCTTT.

The chain recombines TRBV12-3 or TRBV12-4 with TRBJ2-3; D remains unclear. This CDR3 region has 11 residues. With 3 bases removed from V and 6 bases from J, the gap between germline ends came to 4 bases. For the CDR3, the DNA is TGTGCCAGCAGTTTGAGGGATACGCAGTATTTT. Residues: CASSLRDTQYF.

The chain combines TRBV28 with TRBJ2-6; D perhaps matches TRBD1 (6 bases). Looked up from germline, CDR1 is MDHEN and CDR2 is SYDVKM. This CDR3 spans 15 amino acids. Trimming took 5 bases from V and 2 from J, leaving 10 bases between them. The CDR3 loop is CASSNQGTGANVLTF. CDR3 nucleotides: TGTGCCAGCAGTAACCAGGGGACTGGGGCCAACGTCCTGACTTTC.

The V and J genes are TRBV30 and TRBJ1-1, with 7 positions matching TRBD1. CDR1 and CDR2 from the germline V gene are GTSNPN and SVGIG (reference sequence). Losses at the gene ends were 4 bases for V and 1 base for J; bases not matched to a gene: 9. The length of the CDR3 is 15 residues. The CDR3 sequence is CAWTTSTGRNTEAFF. The CDR3 nucleotides read TGTGCCTGGACCACCTCGACAGGGAGGAACACTGAAGCTTTCTTT.

The CDR3 is CASMPTGAGANVLTF. The CDR3 region has the DNA TGTGCCAGCATGCCTACCGGGGCTGGGGCCAACGTCCTGACTTTC. The genes are TRBV7-3 and TRBJ2-6, with D tentatively TRBD2 (5 bases). Trimming stripped 7 bases from V and 2 bases from J, with 12 bases between. The CDR3 has 15 amino acids. In germline, CDR1 is SGHTA, CDR2 FQGTGA.